One and the same sample provided the 32 T cell receptor beta chains below, sequenced in a study of blood T cell repertoires in COVID-19. Produced via immunoSEQ multiplex PCR; TCRdb's table is partial and in-frame only. This table holds roughly 240,000 clones, approximately 86% found once. Sequencing input: peripheral blood. Receptors originate from a woman under 40 who had recovered from COVID-19.

This clone was seen more than once but under ten times. V is TRBV5-1 and J is TRBJ1-1; 7 bases are shared with TRBD1. The germline CDR1 and CDR2 sequences are SGHRS and YFSETQ. J was trimmed by 6 bases and V by 1 base; bases with no gene match: 0. This CDR3 region has 12 residues. DNA for the CDR3: TGCGCCAGCAGCTTGACAGGGGCTGAAGCTTTCTTT. This gives the protein CASSLTGAEAFF.

This chain links TRBV7-3 with TRBJ2-3, with TRBD2 matching 7 bases. There are 13 residues in the CDR3. The V segment lost 6 bases and the J segment 6 bases; nucleotides outside the gene matches: 6. Germline V CDR1 and CDR2: SGHTA, FQGTGA. The CDR3 coding sequence is TGTGCCAGCAGTGGCGGGGGACGGGATACGCAGTATTTT. The encoded protein is CASSGGGRDTQYF.

The chain links TRBV29-1 to TRBJ2-7, with 12 positions matching TRBD1. The junction had 7 bases not matched to a gene; V was cut back by 4 bases and J by 12 bases. Germline V gives CDR1 SQVTM, CDR2 ANQGSEA. The CDR3 is made up of 12 amino acids. As DNA, the CDR3 is TGCAGCGTTGTCGGGACAGGGGGCCGAGCGTACTTC. Translation: CSVVGTGGRAYF.

This clone has only one observation. This rearrangement joins TRBV11-1 to TRBJ2-5; perhaps TRBD2 as D (5 bases). V shed 2 bases and J shed 1 base, with 14 bases lying between them. CDR3 length equals 16 residues. The germline CDR1 and CDR2 sequences are SGHAT and FQDESV (reference sequence). CDR3 bases: TGTGCCAGCAGCTTAAGCCCAGCGGATTTCCAAGAGACCCAGTACTTC. As protein: CASSLSPADFQETQYF.

The rearrangement uses TRBV7-2 and TRBJ1-2, with TRBD1 identical over 8 bases. The CDR3 covers 18 residues. Germline CDR1 SGHTA, CDR2 FQGNSA. The V segment lost 5 bases and the J segment 4 bases; nucleotides outside the gene matches: 18. The DNA for the CDR3 is TGTGCCAGCAGCCTACAGAGGATGGACAGGGTGAATAGCTATGGCTACACCTTC. It codes for CASSLQRMDRVNSYGYTF.

The chain employs TRBV7-8 and TRBJ1-4; TRBD1 matches 7 bases. The germline CDR1 and CDR2 sequences are SGHVS and FQNEAQ. The CDR3 spans 16 residues. Losses at the gene ends were 4 bases for V and 4 bases for J; bases not matched to a gene: 9. Here the CDR3 reads CASSWEGGRGNEKLFF. The CDR3 bases are TGTGCCAGCAGCTGGGAAGGGGGCAGGGGTAATGAAAAACTGTTTTTT.

As DNA, the CDR3 is TGTGCCAGTCTTGGGAGCCTGACAGGGCGCTATGGCTACACCTTC. Translating it yields CASLGSLTGRYGYTF. The chain uses TRBV6-5 and TRBJ1-2, with 7 nucleotides matching TRBD1. Per germline, CDR1 MNHEY and CDR2 SVGAGI. Losses at the gene ends were 9 bases for V and 4 bases for J; bases not matched to a gene: 14. CDR3 length equals 15 residues.

The V call is TRBV2, the J call TRBJ1-4, with a weak D call TRBD1 (5 bases). With 7 bases removed from V and 5 bases from J, the gap between germline ends came to 11 bases. CDR3 length: 13 residues. CDR1 is SNHLY, CDR2 FYNNEI, per germline. CDR3 sequence reads: CASTVGVNEKLFF. CDR3 in DNA: TGTGCCAGCACTGTAGGGGTAAATGAAAAACTGTTTTTT. Full variable domain (remainder filled in from reference TRBV2 and TRBJ1-4): EPEVTQTPSHQVTQMGQEVILRCVPISNHLYFYWYRQILGQKVEFLVSFYNNEISEKSEIFDDQFSVERPDGSNFTLKIRSTKLEDSAMYFCASTVGVNEKLFFGSGTQLSVL.

V gene TRBV29-1 combines with J gene TRBJ2-7, with TRBD1 matching 7 bases. V gave up 6 bases and J gave up 4 bases; unmatched junction bases: 9. The CDR3 sequence is 13 residues long. Germline CDR1 is SQVTM and CDR2 is ANQGSEA. CDR3 DNA sequence: TGCAGCGTCCAACAGGGGTCCCCTTACGAGCAGTACTTC. This translates into CSVQQGSPYEQYF.

This sequence joins TRBV5-6 and TRBJ1-1; 9 bases map to TRBD1. The CDR3 length is 14 residues. CDR1 and CDR2 from the germline V gene are SGHDT and YYEEEE. Trimming cost V 1 base and J 6 bases; bases outside gene matches: 4. CDR3 amino acids: CASSLPGQGSEAFF. CDR3 coding DNA: TGTGCCAGCAGCTTGCCGGGACAGGGTTCTGAAGCTTTCTTT.

This clone has only a few counts. The chain carries TRBV25-1 and TRBJ1-1, with 7 bases lining up with TRBD1. Trimming cost V 3 bases and J 4 bases; bases outside gene matches: 8. The germline CDR1 and CDR2 sequences are MGHDK and SYGVNS. The CDR3 sequence is 15 residues long. The CDR3 bases are TGTGCCAGCAGTGACGGGGGCAGGGGGGTCACTGAAGCTTTCTTT. This sequence encodes CASSDGGRGVTEAFF.

J is TRBJ1-5 and V is TRBV19; D possibly corresponds to TRBD1 (5 bases). V was cut by 1 base and J by 5 bases, with 9 bases left in between. This CDR3 comprises 14 residues. Germline V CDR1 and CDR2: LNHDA, SQIVND (reference sequence). The CDR3 is CASSIAAGHQPQHF. In DNA form, the CDR3 reads TGTGCCAGTAGTATAGCGGCAGGGCATCAGCCCCAGCATTTT.

This clone has a handful of counts. This chain connects TRBV10-3 to TRBJ2-3, with D maybe TRBD2 (5 bases). CDR1 is ENHRY, CDR2 SYGVKD, per germline. Trimming cost V 4 bases and J 3 bases, with 17 bases left between them. There are 16 residues in the CDR3. Written as DNA, the CDR3 is TGTGCCATCAGTGCGAGTAGGGAGACGTTGACAGATACGCAGTATTTT. Translating gives CAISASRETLTDTQYF.

The chain carries TRBV7-7 and TRBJ1-1; D is ambiguous. The CDR3 sequence is 13 residues long. Germline lookup yields CDR1 SSHAT and CDR2 FNYEAQ (reference sequence). V dropped 5 bases and J dropped 4 bases, with 11 bases sitting between them. CDR3 region: CASSVQRGTEAFF. The CDR3 DNA sequence: TGTGCCAGCAGCGTACAGCGGGGCACTGAAGCTTTCTTT.

This chain uses TRBV5-1 with TRBJ1-1; D possibly corresponds to TRBD1 (5 bases). There are 15 residues in the CDR3. CDR1 and CDR2 from the germline V gene are SGHRS and YFSETQ. The V and J ends lost 0 bases and 4 bases respectively, with 13 bases between them. The CDR3 bases are TGCGCCAGCAGCTTGGATAGGGGATGGGGCACTGAAGCTTTCTTT. It encodes CASSLDRGWGTEAFF.

V is TRBV5-5 and J is TRBJ1-5, with D possibly matching TRBD1 (6 bases). V was cut by 0 bases and J by 5 bases, with 12 bases left in between. The V gene's germline CDR1 is SGHKS and CDR2 YYEKEE (reference sequence). The CDR3 consists of 15 residues. As DNA, the CDR3 is TGTGCCAGCAGCTTGGTGGGGGGGCTCGATCAGCCCCAGCATTTT. The encoded protein is CASSLVGGLDQPQHF. The whole variable domain, filled in from reference TRBV5-5 and TRBJ1-5, reads DAGVTQSPTHLIKTRGQQVTLRCSPISGHKSVSWYQQVLGQGPQFIFQYYEKEERGRGNFPDRFSARQFPNYSSELNVNALLLGDSALYLCASSLVGGLDQPQHFGDGTRLSIL.

The V call is TRBV10-3, the J call TRBJ2-1; D remains unclear. The V gene lost 2 bases and the J gene lost 0 bases, with 5 bases spanning the gap. Germline V gene sequence: CDR1 ENHRY, CDR2 SYGVKD. The CDR3 contains 14 residues. The CDR3 region has the DNA TGTGCCATCAGTGAGCAGGTCTCCTACAATGAGCAGTTCTTC. Protein: CAISEQVSYNEQFF.

J is TRBJ2-3 and V is TRBV5-4; 7 nucleotides line up with TRBD2. Germline V gene data show CDR1 as SGHNT and CDR2 as YYREEE (reference sequence). The CDR3 loop spans 15 amino acids. The V segment lost 3 bases and the J segment 5 bases; nucleotides outside the gene matches: 9. The CDR3 is CASSSSRAGVDTQYF. The CDR3 coding sequence is TGTGCCAGCAGCTCCTCGAGGGCGGGGGTAGATACGCAGTATTTT. Variable domain in full (rest from reference TRBV5-4 and TRBJ2-3): ETGVTQSPTHLIKTRGQQVTLRCSSQSGHNTVSWYQQALGQGPQFIFQYYREEENGRGNFPPRFSGLQFPNYSSELNVNALELDDSALYLCASSSSRAGVDTQYFGPGTRLTVL.

CDR3 DNA sequence: TGTGCCAGCAGTTACCCCAGGACAGGGGGCGACTATGGCTACACCTTC. It codes for CASSYPRTGGDYGYTF. V is TRBV6-2 or TRBV6-3 and J is TRBJ1-2; 11 nucleotides match TRBD1. CDR3 length: 16 residues. V gave up 2 bases and J gave up 3 bases; unmatched junction bases: 5. Germline CDR1 reads MNHEY; CDR2 reads SVGEGT.

V usage is TRBV19 and J usage is TRBJ2-7, with TRBD1 matching 9 bases. In germline, CDR1 is LNHDA, CDR2 SQIVND (reference sequence). V lost 5 bases and J lost 2; bases outside the gene matches: 4. The length of the CDR3 is 14 residues. Written as DNA, the CDR3 is TGTGCCAGTAGTTGGGGACAGGGCCCCTACGAGCAGTACTTC. Its protein is CASSWGQGPYEQYF.

The chain links TRBV27 to TRBJ1-1; D gene ambiguous. V was cut by 5 bases and J by 1 base, with 14 bases left in between. CDR1 is MNHEY, CDR2 SMNVEV, per germline (reference sequence). There are 15 residues in the CDR3. This chain's CDR3 is CASSTRGLGNTEAFF. In DNA, the CDR3 is TGTGCCAGCAGTACCCGAGGACTTGGGAACACTGAAGCTTTCTTT.

The chain couples TRBV7-2 to TRBJ2-3; weak D call: TRBD1 (6 bases). The germline V gene encodes CDR1 SGHTA and CDR2 FQGNSA. V lost 1 base and J 0 bases, leaving 14 bases between the germline ends. This CDR3 is 17 amino acids long. The CDR3 sequence is CASSLGRRGGSTDTQYF. The CDR3 region has the DNA TGTGCCAGCAGCTTAGGCCGTAGAGGGGGAAGCACAGATACGCAGTATTTT.

The chain uses TRBV29-1 and TRBJ1-3; possible D gene TRBD1, 5 bases. CDR3 size: 12 residues. The V gene's germline CDR1 is SQVTM and CDR2 ANQGSEA. Trimming stripped 5 bases from V and 0 bases from J, with 5 bases between. CDR3 protein: CSVQGSGNTIYF. The CDR3 DNA reads TGCAGCGTTCAGGGCTCTGGAAACACCATATATTTT.

The chain recombines TRBV5-6 with TRBJ1-5; no clear D. The CDR3 spans 13 residues. The germline V gene encodes CDR1 SGHDT and CDR2 YYEEEE. V was shortened by 4 bases and J by 4 bases, with 9 bases between the two germline ends. CDR3 in DNA: TGTGCCAGCAGCCCCCGTCCGAATCAGCCCCAGCATTTT. Protein product: CASSPRPNQPQHF.

The chain has TRBV30 and TRBJ2-5, with D possibly TRBD2 on 6 matching bases. Trimming cost V 5 bases and J 5 bases, with 6 bases left between them. Looked up from germline, CDR1 is GTSNPN and CDR2 is SVGIG (reference sequence). The CDR3 is made up of 10 amino acids. Here the CDR3 DNA reads TGTGCCTGGGGGAGGGAGACCCAGTACTTC. It specifies CAWGRETQYF.

This chain joins TRBV2 and TRBJ1-5; weak D call: TRBD1 (5 bases). The CDR3 is 12 residues long. Germline V lookup: CDR1 SNHLY, CDR2 FYNNEI. V lost 6 bases and J 7 bases, leaving 10 bases between the germline ends. As DNA, the CDR3 is TGTGCCAGCAGGGGGGGTGGACAGCCCCAGCATTTT. Its protein is CASRGGGQPQHF.

To note about this clone: This sample includes further DNA sequences coding for the same CDR3. Written as DNA, the CDR3 is TGTGCCAGCAGTTTAGGGACAGGCTATGGCTACACCTTC. Translating gives CASSLGTGYGYTF. The chain couples TRBV12-3 or TRBV12-4 to TRBJ1-2, with 7 bases identical to TRBD1. The CDR3 loop spans 13 amino acids. The V and J ends lost 1 base and 4 bases, in that order; junction bases with no gene match: 0.

The chain employs TRBV3-1 (or the pseudogene TRBV3-2) and TRBJ2-7; 10 bases match TRBD2. The trim removed 2 bases at V and 0 bases at J, leaving 4 bases unmatched. This CDR3 comprises 16 residues. CDR1 is LGHDT, CDR2 YNNKEL, per germline (reference sequence). The CDR3 reads CASSQLAGASSYEQYF. DNA for the CDR3: TGTGCCAGCAGCCAACTAGCGGGGGCAAGCTCCTACGAGCAGTACTTC.

The rearrangement uses TRBV6-5 and TRBJ2-7; possible D gene TRBD1, 6 bases. Between the trimmed V and J ends, which lost 8 bases and 3 bases, there was a span of 8 bases. The CDR3 covers 11 residues. Germline lookup yields CDR1 MNHEY and CDR2 SVGAGI. The CDR3 spells CASGQFYEQYF. In DNA, the CDR3 is TGTGCCAGCGGACAGTTCTACGAGCAGTACTTC.

This chain connects TRBV5-1 to TRBJ2-5, with D maybe TRBD1 (6 bases). The ends were cut back, 0 bases at V and 3 bases at J, with 9 bases in the middle. Germline CDR1 and CDR2: SGHRS and YFSETQ. The CDR3 extends over 14 amino acids. The CDR3 sequence is CASSLGTAKETQYF. CDR3 nucleotides: TGCGCCAGCAGCTTGGGGACAGCAAAAGAGACCCAGTACTTC.

This chain connects TRBV5-1 to TRBJ1-3; D is uncertain. The ends were cut back, 0 bases at V and 0 bases at J, with 10 bases in the middle. The CDR3 runs 16 residues. Per the germline V gene, CDR1 is SGHRS and CDR2 is YFSETQ. CDR3 loop: CASSLAGKNSGNTIYF. CDR3 DNA: TGCGCCAGCAGCTTGGCAGGCAAGAACTCTGGAAACACCATATATTTT.

The V gene is TRBV5-1, the J gene TRBJ1-2; D remains ambiguous. The CDR3 consists of 16 residues. Germline lookup yields CDR1 SGHRS and CDR2 YFSETQ. V shed 2 bases and J shed 4 bases, with 18 bases lying between them. CDR3 coding DNA: TGCGCCAGCAGCTTTAGAACAGCCTTCGTTTCCTATGGCTACACCTTC. Translated: CASSFRTAFVSYGYTF.